This T cell receptor beta chain was sequenced during a study of cytomegalovirus exposure and HLA in healthy donors. The overall study: The 120 validation repertoires, a later analysis reported, used the same platform as the 666 first-cohort repertoires.

Overall study results and limits: Specificity for CMV antigens was confirmed in vitro for three of the CMV-associated chains. Usually a TCR sequence was rare, but some public TCRs were found in many donors. The study designated 160 or so TCR beta chains cytomegalovirus-associated.

Comments on this clone: Its antigen remains unknown.

The method was immunoSEQ multiplex PCR; TCRdb's version includes in-frame clones alone and lacks a portion of them. The repertoire includes about 140,000 clones, more than 75% of them detected once, and 8.7% sits in the top ten. The CDR3 consists of 15 residues. CDR1 is SSHAT, CDR2 FNYEAQ, per germline (reference sequence). The junction had 8 bases not matched to a gene; V was cut back by 6 bases and J by 8 bases. The sequencing sample was made of PBMCs. The rearrangement joins TRBV7-7 to TRBJ2-1, with TRBD1 matching 12 bases. The receptor comes from a man aged 18 to 35 in good health and CMV-seropositive. The CDR3 bases are TGTGCCAGCAGACCCGCCGGGACAGGGGGCGATGAGCAGTTCTTC. Translated, it gives CASRPAGTGGDEQFF.